Below are 17 T cell receptor beta chains sequenced from a single sample in a study of CD4 T cells in relation to SARS-CoV-2 and coronaviruses. Before the COVID-19 pandemic, during about 2011-2018, CD4+ T cells were taken from unexposed donors. Isolation of CD4+ T cells took place after about 10 days in culture. No antigens are known for them. Method: immunoSEQ multiplex PCR; TCRdb's copy keeps in-frame clones and lacks some. The sample lists roughly 20,000 clones, about 80% occurring once. Material: CD4+ T cells from PBMCs, cultured in vitro. These receptors were taken from a human donor in good health.

In its sample, this clone was seen once. This chain joins TRBV5-8 and TRBJ1-1; possibly TRBD1 for D (6 bases). Germline V gives CDR1 SGHTS, CDR2 YDEGEE. V was trimmed by 1 base and J by 5 bases, leaving 9 bases between them. CDR3 length: 13 residues. CDR3 loop: CASSLTGFTEAFF. The CDR3 nucleotides are TGTGCCAGCAGCTTGACAGGGTTTACTGAAGCTTTCTTT.

J is TRBJ1-6 and V is TRBV2; D call uncertain. V was clipped by 7 bases and J by 12 bases, with 13 bases between them. CDR3 length: 12 residues. CDR1 and CDR2 from the germline V gene are SNHLY and FYNNEI. CDR3 loop: CASTYVGEPLHF. As DNA, the CDR3 is TGTGCCAGCACCTACGTCGGCGAACCCCTCCACTTT.

The chain carries TRBV7-9 and TRBJ1-1; a possible D gene is TRBD1 (6 bases). The germline CDR1 and CDR2 sequences are SEHNR and FQNEAQ (reference sequence). This CDR3 is 15 amino acids long. The V end was cut by 6 bases, the J end by 4 bases, with 18 bases between. CDR3 loop: CASRPDSGETTEAFF. DNA for the CDR3: TGTGCCAGCAGACCAGATTCAGGGGAAACCACTGAAGCTTTCTTT. The variable domain in full, with the rest retrieved from reference TRBV7-9 and TRBJ1-1, is DTGVSQNPRHKITKRGQNVTFRCDPISEHNRLYWYRQTLGQGPEFLTYFQNEAQLEKSRLLSDRFSAERPKGSFSTLEIQRTEQGDSAMYLCASRPDSGETTEAFFGQGTRLTVV.

This clone was seen more than once but under ten times. This sequence joins TRBV14 and TRBJ2-3; 8 bases map to TRBD2. CDR1 and CDR2 (germline): SGHDN, FVKESK. The CDR3 sequence is 14 residues long. Trimming took 0 bases from V and 4 from J; bases not matched to a gene: 0. The CDR3 bases are TGTGCCAGCAGCCAAGAACTAGCGGCAGATACGCAGTATTTT. This encodes CASSQELAADTQYF.

The chain carries TRBV28 and TRBJ1-6, with 7 positions matching TRBD1. Germline CDR1 is MDHEN and CDR2 is SYDVKM. V trimming: 3 bases; J trimming: 7 bases; junction bases outside the gene matches: 6. This CDR3 contains 15 residues. The CDR3 region has the DNA TGTGCCAGCAGTTTCCCTGACAGGGAAAATTCACCCCTCCACTTT. As protein: CASSFPDRENSPLHF.

This chain connects TRBV24-1 to TRBJ2-5, with TRBD1 as a possible D gene (5 bases). CDR1 and CDR2 from the germline V gene are KGHDR and SFDVKD. Trimming left V 3 bases short and J 1 base short, with 17 bases between. The CDR3 extends over 17 amino acids. The CDR3 DNA is TGTGCCACCAGTGATCCCTCCGACAGCCCCTTCCAAGAGACCCAGTACTTC. Protein: CATSDPSDSPFQETQYF.

The chain links TRBV2 to TRBJ1-2; D not certain. The CDR3 is 16 amino acids. CDR1 is SNHLY, CDR2 FYNNEI, per germline. V lost 6 bases and J lost 7, with 24 bases in between. The CDR3 bases are TGTGCCAGCAGCTTAAGGGTAGGCAGCCTATCGGGTGGCTACACCTTC. Translating gives CASSLRVGSLSGGYTF.

This chain joins TRBV28 and TRBJ1-2; D may be TRBD1 (5 bases). Trimming stripped 5 bases from V and 4 bases from J, with 23 bases between. This CDR3 region has 17 residues. Germline V gene data show CDR1 as MDHEN and CDR2 as SYDVKM. DNA of the CDR3: TGTGCCAGCAGTCAACTCCGGTGGCAGTCCCAGGGCTATGGCTACACCTTC. It codes for CASSQLRWQSQGYGYTF.

J is TRBJ2-7 and V is TRBV7-3; 7 bases are shared with TRBD2. J lost 2 bases, V lost 1 base, and 5 bases had no gene match. Germline CDR1 is SGHTA and CDR2 is FQGTGA. This CDR3 is built from 15 residues. The CDR3 region has the DNA TGTGCCAGCAGCTTAATGGCGGGAGCGACCTACGAGCAGTACTTC. It is translated as CASSLMAGATYEQYF. Variable domain in full (rest from reference TRBV7-3 and TRBJ2-7): GAGVSQTPSNKVTEKGKYVELRCDPISGHTALYWYRQSLGQGPEFLIYFQGTGAADDSGLPNDRFFAVRPEGSVSTLKIQRTERGDSAVYLCASSLMAGATYEQYFGPGTRLTVT.

The V and J genes are TRBV6-5 and TRBJ2-7; D may correspond to TRBD1 or TRBD2 (5 bases each). The germline V gene encodes CDR1 MNHEY and CDR2 SVGAGI. V was clipped by 8 bases and J by 2 bases, with 16 bases between them. The CDR3 covers 14 residues. The CDR3 reads CASAGLMGPYEQYF. The CDR3 DNA reads as TGTGCCAGCGCGGGCTTGATGGGGCCCTACGAGCAGTACTTC.

The rearrangement uses TRBV2 and TRBJ2-3; 10 bases match TRBD2. V was pared by 3 bases and J by 2 bases, with 2 bases of the junction left unmatched. The CDR3 is 15 residues long. CDR1 is SNHLY and CDR2 is FYNNEI in the germline V gene. This chain's CDR3 is CASSDGLADTDTQYF. Written as DNA, the CDR3 is TGTGCCAGCAGTGACGGACTAGCGGACACAGATACGCAGTATTTT. Drawing the rest from reference TRBV2 and TRBJ2-3, the complete variable domain is EPEVTQTPSHQVTQMGQEVILRCVPISNHLYFYWYRQILGQKVEFLVSFYNNEISEKSEIFDDQFSVERPDGSNFTLKIRSTKLEDSAMYFCASSDGLADTDTQYFGPGTRLTVL.

In its sample, this clone was seen a few times. This chain joins TRBV19 and TRBJ1-1; D gene unclear. Per germline, CDR1 LNHDA and CDR2 SQIVND (reference sequence). Trimming stripped 4 bases from V and 0 bases from J, with 12 bases between. The CDR3 spans 15 residues. CDR3 loop: CASSTPTGLNTEAFF. DNA for the CDR3: TGTGCCAGTAGTACACCCACTGGGCTGAACACTGAAGCTTTCTTT.

This chain connects TRBV5-1 to TRBJ2-1; either TRBD1 or TRBD2 may fit D (6 bases each). CDR1 is SGHRS and CDR2 is YFSETQ in the germline V gene. This CDR3 spans 19 amino acids. Trimming took 2 bases from V and 6 from J, leaving 27 bases between them. The CDR3, as DNA: TGCGCCAGCAGCTTATCAACAGTCAGACAGGTCGGGGGAGTCAATGAGCAGTTCTTC. This gives the protein CASSLSTVRQVGGVNEQFF.

The chain has TRBV7-9 and TRBJ2-7; no reliable D call. The CDR3 is made up of 14 amino acids. V shed 3 bases and J shed 3 bases, with 12 bases lying between them. CDR1 is SEHNR and CDR2 is FQNEAQ in the germline V gene (reference sequence). The CDR3 sequence: CASSFIGSSYEQYF. Written as DNA, the CDR3 is TGTGCCAGCAGCTTTATAGGTTCCAGCTACGAGCAGTACTTC. Together with reference TRBV7-9 and TRBJ2-7, the CDR3 gives the full variable domain: DTGVSQNPRHKITKRGQNVTFRCDPISEHNRLYWYRQTLGQGPEFLTYFQNEAQLEKSRLLSDRFSAERPKGSFSTLEIQRTEQGDSAMYLCASSFIGSSYEQYFGPGTRLTVT.

The genes are TRBV12-5 and TRBJ2-1; no clear D gene. Germline CDR1 is LGHNT and CDR2 is FRNRAP. The CDR3 covers 16 residues. Trimming took 0 bases from V and 9 from J, leaving 18 bases between them. The CDR3 reads CASGLVMGHLPPEQFF. In nucleotides, the CDR3 is TGTGCTAGTGGTTTGGTAATGGGCCACCTACCCCCTGAGCAGTTCTTC.

The V call is TRBV3-1 (or the pseudogene TRBV3-2), the J call TRBJ1-2, with D possibly being TRBD1 (6 bases). Trimming pared 4 bases from V and 0 bases from J, leaving 6 bases between. In germline, CDR1 is LGHDT, CDR2 YNNKEL (reference sequence). The CDR3 covers 13 residues. The CDR3 nucleotides read TGTGCCAGCAGCCGACAGGCTAACTATGGCTACACCTTC. Translating gives CASSRQANYGYTF.

The sample holds one count of this clone. This chain links TRBV28 with TRBJ2-7, with 10 bases aligning to TRBD2. V lost 6 bases to trimming and J lost 4 bases; unmatched junction nucleotides: 9. Germline V gene data show CDR1 as MDHEN and CDR2 as SYDVKM. The CDR3 covers 15 residues. CDR3 DNA sequence: TGTGCCAGCAGCTCTCCAGCGGGAGGGACGTACGAGCAGTACTTC. Its translation is CASSSPAGGTYEQYF.